These 4 T cell receptor beta chains were sequenced from one sample in a study of shared clonotypes between healthy human individuals (TCRdb year 2020). The library came from the immunoSEQ multiplex PCR assay. The clones in this table, taken by TCRdb from immuneACCESS, are in-frame only. Not every clone is retained; where verified, under half of the shortfall comes from an unresolved V gene, and the cause of the rest is unknown. The sample table records about 230,000 clones; under 80% of these occur just once. 8.5% to 14% of the sample comes from the top ten. The sample was memory CD4+ T cells sorted from blood. What the cell subset or site label conveys for this sample: CD45RA-negative fraction. The source of these receptors is a man aged 30 to 39 in good health.

The chain joins TRBV5-4 to TRBJ2-7; D is possibly TRBD1 (6 bases). Trimming took 0 bases from V and 4 from J, leaving 20 bases between them. The CDR3 is 17 residues long. Germline CDR1 is SGHNT and CDR2 is YYREEE (reference sequence). CDR3 amino acids: CASSLGGGQPLSYEQYF. The CDR3 nucleotides read TGTGCCAGCAGCTTGGGGGGCGGACAGCCATTATCTTACGAGCAGTACTTC. The complete variable domain, with remaining parts taken from reference TRBV5-4 and TRBJ2-7, reads ETGVTQSPTHLIKTRGQQVTLRCSSQSGHNTVSWYQQALGQGPQFIFQYYREEENGRGNFPPRFSGLQFPNYSSELNVNALELDDSALYLCASSLGGGQPLSYEQYFGPGTRLTVT.

This clone was seen many times. The V and J genes are TRBV5-1 and TRBJ2-1, with D unclear. This CDR3 is built from 16 residues. The V and J ends lost 0 bases and 2 bases respectively, with 12 bases between them. CDR1 and CDR2 (germline): SGHRS, YFSETQ. CDR3 DNA sequence: TGCGCCAGCAGCTTGGTTAGCCACTTAACCTACAATGAGCAGTTCTTC. It yields the protein CASSLVSHLTYNEQFF.

The chain joins TRBV10-3 to TRBJ2-2; 8 bases line up with TRBD2. With V trimmed by 3 bases and J by 5 bases, 5 bases remained unmatched. This CDR3 is built from 15 residues. Germline V gene lookup returns CDR1 ENHRY and CDR2 SYGVKD. The CDR3 is CAISDGVAGTGELFF. The CDR3 bases are TGTGCCATCAGTGATGGGGTAGCGGGAACCGGGGAGCTGTTTTTT.

This clone was seen more than once but under ten times. The J gene is TRBJ2-1, the V gene TRBV15; D gene ambiguous. This CDR3 region has 11 residues. Germline V gene lookup returns CDR1 LNHNV and CDR2 YYDKDF (reference sequence). V lost 3 bases and J 8 bases, leaving 5 bases between the germline ends. CDR3 sequence (DNA): TGTGCCACCAGCAGCACCGATGAGCAGTTCTTC. Its translation is CATSSTDEQFF.